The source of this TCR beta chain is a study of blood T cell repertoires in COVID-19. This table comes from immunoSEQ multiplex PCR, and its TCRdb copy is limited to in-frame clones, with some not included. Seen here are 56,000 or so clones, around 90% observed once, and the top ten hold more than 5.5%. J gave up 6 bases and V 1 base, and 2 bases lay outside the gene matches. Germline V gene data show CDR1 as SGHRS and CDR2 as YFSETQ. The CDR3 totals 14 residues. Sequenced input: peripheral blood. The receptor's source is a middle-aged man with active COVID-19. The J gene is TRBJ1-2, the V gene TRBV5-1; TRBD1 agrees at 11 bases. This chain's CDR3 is CASSLWTGGDGYTF. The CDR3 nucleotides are TGCGCCAGCAGCTTGTGGACAGGGGGCGATGGCTACACCTTC.